One and the same sample provided the 5 T cell receptor beta chains below, sequenced in a study of shared clonotypes between healthy human individuals. TCRdb's copy holds only in-frame clones and misses some; the assay was immunoSEQ multiplex PCR. This table holds around 2.5 million clones, 80% to 95% found once. Sequencing used naive CD4+ T cells from PBMCs. The subset here: CD45RA+ positively selected. The receptors were gathered from a man aged 18 to 30 in good health. Some clones in this sample may be carry-over from other donors' samples.

V is TRBV5-1 and J is TRBJ2-5, with TRBD1 as a possible D gene (6 bases). Germline V gene sequence: CDR1 SGHRS, CDR2 YFSETQ. Trimming stripped 5 bases from V and 4 bases from J, with 18 bases between. The CDR3 length is 15 residues. This chain's CDR3 is CASRMDSAQGETQYF. The CDR3 DNA reads as TGCGCCAGCAGAATGGACAGTGCTCAGGGAGAGACCCAGTACTTC. The full variable domain, completed using reference TRBV5-1 and TRBJ2-5, is KAGVTQTPRYLIKTRGQQVTLSCSPISGHRSVSWYQQTPGQGLQFLFEYFSETQRNKGNFPGRFSGRQFSNSRSEMNVSTLELGDSALYLCASRMDSAQGETQYFGPGTRLLVL.

This clone has just a few counts. The chain recombines TRBV30 with TRBJ1-4; D remains ambiguous. This CDR3 contains 13 residues. The V end was cut by 5 bases, the J end by 8 bases, with 15 bases between. CDR1 and CDR2 (germline): GTSNPN, SVGIG (reference sequence). CDR3 sequence: CAWSAEVGEKLFF. CDR3 bases: TGTGCCTGGTCCGCCGAGGTAGGGGAAAAACTGTTTTTT. Using reference TRBV30 and TRBJ1-4 for the parts outside the CDR3, the full variable domain is SQTIHQWPATLVQPVGSPLSLECTVEGTSNPNLYWYRQAAGRGLQLLFYSVGIGQISSEVPQNLSASRPQDRQFILSSKKLLLSDSGFYLCAWSAEVGEKLFFGSGTQLSVL.

A few counts support this clone. This rearrangement joins TRBV6-1 to TRBJ2-7; D not certain. The CDR3 loop spans 11 amino acids. V was pared by 3 bases and J by 7 bases, with 7 bases between. Looked up from germline, CDR1 is MNHNS and CDR2 is SASEGT. CDR3 coding DNA: TGTGCCAGCAGTGATCGGTGGGAGCAGTACTTC. Translation: CASSDRWEQYF.

V gene TRBV9 combines with J gene TRBJ2-2, with TRBD2 matching over 8 bases. The CDR3 has 13 residues. CDR1 is SGDLS and CDR2 is YYNGEE in the germline V gene. V dropped 4 bases and J dropped 9; count of bases not matched to a gene: 5. As DNA, the CDR3 is TGTGCCAGCAGCCCTCGACTAGCGCGGGAGCTGTTTTTT. Its protein is CASSPRLARELFF.

The chain couples TRBV18 to TRBJ1-3; TRBD1 agrees at 10 bases. Germline V gene lookup returns CDR1 KGHSH and CDR2 LQKENI. The CDR3 totals 14 residues. With V trimmed by 7 bases and J by 0 bases, 0 bases remained unmatched. CDR3 in amino acids: CASWTGGSGNTIYF. CDR3 nucleotides: TGTGCCAGCTGGACAGGGGGCTCTGGAAACACCATATATTTT. Full variable domain (rest looked up from reference TRBV18 and TRBJ1-3): NAGVMQNPRHLVRRRGQEARLRCSPMKGHSHVYWYRQLPEEGLKFMVYLQKENIIDESGMPKERFSAEFPKEGPSILRIQQVVRGDSAAYFCASWTGGSGNTIYFGEGSWLTVV.